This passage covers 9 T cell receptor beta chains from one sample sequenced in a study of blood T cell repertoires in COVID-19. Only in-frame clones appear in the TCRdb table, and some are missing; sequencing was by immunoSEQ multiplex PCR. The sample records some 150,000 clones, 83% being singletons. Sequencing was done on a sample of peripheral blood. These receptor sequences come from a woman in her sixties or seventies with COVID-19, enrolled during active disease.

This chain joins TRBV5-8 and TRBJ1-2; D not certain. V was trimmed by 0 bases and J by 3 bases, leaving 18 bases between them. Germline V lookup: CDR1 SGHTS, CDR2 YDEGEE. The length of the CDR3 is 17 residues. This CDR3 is CASSLELGAAVYYGYTF. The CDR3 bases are TGTGCCAGCAGCTTGGAGTTGGGAGCTGCCGTATACTATGGCTACACCTTC.

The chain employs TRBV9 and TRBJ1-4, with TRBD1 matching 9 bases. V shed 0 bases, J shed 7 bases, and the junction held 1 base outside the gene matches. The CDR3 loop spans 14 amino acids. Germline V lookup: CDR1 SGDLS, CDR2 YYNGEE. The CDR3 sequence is CASSVDRGREKLFF. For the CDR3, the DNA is TGTGCCAGCAGCGTAGACAGGGGGCGTGAAAAACTGTTTTTT.

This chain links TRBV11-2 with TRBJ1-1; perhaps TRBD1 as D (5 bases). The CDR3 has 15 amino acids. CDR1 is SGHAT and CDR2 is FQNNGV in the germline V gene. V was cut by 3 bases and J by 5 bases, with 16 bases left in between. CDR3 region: CASSFLGQGGTEAFF. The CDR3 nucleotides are TGTGCCAGCAGCTTTTTGGGTCAGGGTGGGACTGAAGCTTTCTTT.

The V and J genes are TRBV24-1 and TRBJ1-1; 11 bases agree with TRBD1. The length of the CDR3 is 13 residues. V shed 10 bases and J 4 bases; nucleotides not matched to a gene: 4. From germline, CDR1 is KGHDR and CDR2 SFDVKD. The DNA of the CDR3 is TGTGCCACTATGGGACAGGGGGTCACTGAAGCTTTCTTT. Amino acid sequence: CATMGQGVTEAFF.

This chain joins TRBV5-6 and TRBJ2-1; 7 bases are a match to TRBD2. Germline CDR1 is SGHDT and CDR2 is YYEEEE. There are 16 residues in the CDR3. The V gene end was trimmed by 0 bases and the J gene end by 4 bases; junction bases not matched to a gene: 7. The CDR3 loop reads CASSLGLAVDYNEQFF. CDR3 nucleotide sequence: TGTGCCAGCAGCTTGGGCCTAGCGGTGGATTACAATGAGCAGTTCTTC.

CDR3 bases: TGTGCCAGCAGCCGCCGGCGGAAGGAAACAGATACGCAGTATTTT. Protein sequence: CASSRRRKETDTQYF. The chain uses TRBV6-5 and TRBJ2-3; no clear D gene. Germline V gene lookup returns CDR1 MNHEY and CDR2 SVGAGI. V lost 6 bases and J lost 3, with 16 bases in between. The CDR3 consists of 15 residues.

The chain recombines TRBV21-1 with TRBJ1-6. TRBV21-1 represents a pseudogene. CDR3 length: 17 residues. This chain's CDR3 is CASSRELYSSYNSPLHF. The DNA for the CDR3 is TGTGCCAGCAGCAGAGAACTTTATTCCTCCTATAATTCACCCCTCCACTTT.

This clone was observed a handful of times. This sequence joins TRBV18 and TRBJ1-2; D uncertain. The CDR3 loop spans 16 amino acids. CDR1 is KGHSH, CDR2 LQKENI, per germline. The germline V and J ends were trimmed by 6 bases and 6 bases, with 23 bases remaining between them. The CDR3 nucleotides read TGTGCCAGCTCCCCGGATGGGGTCTTTTTCGGGGATGGCTACACCTTC. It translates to CASSPDGVFFGDGYTF. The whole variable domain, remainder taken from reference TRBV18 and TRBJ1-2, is NAGVMQNPRHLVRRRGQEARLRCSPMKGHSHVYWYRQLPEEGLKFMVYLQKENIIDESGMPKERFSAEFPKEGPSILRIQQVVRGDSAAYFCASSPDGVFFGDGYTFGSGTRLTVV.

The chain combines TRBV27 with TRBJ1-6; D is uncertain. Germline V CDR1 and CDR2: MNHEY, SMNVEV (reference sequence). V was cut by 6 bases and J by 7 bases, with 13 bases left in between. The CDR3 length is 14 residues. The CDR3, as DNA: TGTGCCAGCAGCTCCGGAGGGTTCAATTCACCCCTCCACTTT. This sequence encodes CASSSGGFNSPLHF.